The source of this T cell receptor (beta chain) is a study of T cell responses to AZD1222 COVID-19 vaccine. This clone was observed a single time. Germline V gene lookup returns CDR1 MDHEN and CDR2 SYDVKM. Trimming took 6 bases from V and 1 from J; bases not matched to a gene: 6. CDR3 length: 15 amino acids. Assay used: immunoSEQ multiplex PCR; TCRdb lists only in-frame clones, some missing. In the table there are 85,000 to 90,000 clones, more than 75% of which are singletons. The V call is TRBV28, the J call TRBJ1-5; TRBD1 matches 7 bases. The TCR originated in an adult in good health. This sample comprised peripheral blood, obtained on day 0 of AZD1222 vaccination. In DNA form, the CDR3 reads TGTGCCAGCAGACCAGGGGGGACGAGCAATCAGCCCCAGCATTTT. It is translated as CASRPGGTSNQPQHF.